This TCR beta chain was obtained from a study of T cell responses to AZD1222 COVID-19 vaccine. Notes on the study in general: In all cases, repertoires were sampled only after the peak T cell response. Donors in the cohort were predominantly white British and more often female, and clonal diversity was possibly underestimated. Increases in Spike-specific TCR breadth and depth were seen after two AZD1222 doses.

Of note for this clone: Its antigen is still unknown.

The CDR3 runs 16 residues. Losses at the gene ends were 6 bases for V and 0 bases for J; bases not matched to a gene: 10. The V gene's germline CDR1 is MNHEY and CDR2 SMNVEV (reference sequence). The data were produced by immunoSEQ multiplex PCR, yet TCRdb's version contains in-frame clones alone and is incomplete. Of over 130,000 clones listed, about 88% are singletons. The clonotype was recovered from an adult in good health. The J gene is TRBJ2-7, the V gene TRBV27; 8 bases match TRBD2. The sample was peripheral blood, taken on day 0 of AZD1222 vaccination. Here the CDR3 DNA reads TGTGCCAGCAGCCCGAGGACTAGCCCCTACTCCTACGAGCAGTACTTC. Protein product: CASSPRTSPYSYEQYF.